These T cell receptor beta chains were read from a single sample in a study of PD-L1 blockade in urothelial cancer. Assay: immunoSEQ multiplex PCR; the TCRdb copy retains only in-frame clones and omits some. The data show about 82,000 clones, 87% seen once. The sample here was PBMCs, taken around atezolizumab (anti-PD-L1) treatment. These receptors were taken from a woman in her sixties or seventies with urothelial cancer. Both conserved end residues are part of each CDR3. A D gene is named only where the DNA matches it firmly. Some rows have no size entry. The others give once, few or many, or a class for an expanded clone.

v_call	clone_size	d_call	j_call	cdr3_nt	cdr3_aa
TRBV5-5	-	TRBD1	TRBJ2-5	TGTGCCAGCAGCTTTACAGGGGGAAGGAAAGAGACCCAGTACTTC	CASSFTGGRKETQYF
TRBV6-5	-	TRBD2	TRBJ2-1	TGTGCCAGCAGTTGGAGCAGCGGGAGGGTCGGGAGTGAGCAGTTCTTC	CASSWSSGRVGSEQFF
TRBV28	-	TRBD1	TRBJ1-1	TGTGCCAGCAGTTTACACGGGACAGTCGACGGCACTGAAGCTTTCTTT	CASSLHGTVDGTEAFF
TRBV11-3	-	-	TRBJ2-7	TGTGCCAGCAGCTTATCAGGGTTCGGCGAGCAGTACTTC	CASSLSGFGEQYF
TRBV28	-	TRBD1	TRBJ1-3	TGTGCCAGCAGTCCGGACAGGTACTCTGGAAACACCATATATTTT	CASSPDRYSGNTIYF
TRBV7-2	-	-	TRBJ2-5	TGTGCCAGCACCTATCACCCTTACCAAGAGACCCAGTACTTC	CASTYHPYQETQYF
TRBV6-1	-	-	TRBJ1-1	TGTGCCAGCAGTGAAGCAGGGGCCCGGTCGAACACTGAAGCTTTCTTT	CASSEAGARSNTEAFF
TRBV20-1	-	-	TRBJ2-3	TGCAGTGCCTCAGGGGCAGATACGCAGTATTTT	CSASGADTQYF
TRBV27	-	TRBD1	TRBJ2-7	TGTGCCAGCAGTTACCAGGGGGCCTACGAGCAGTACTTC	CASSYQGAYEQYF
TRBV2	-	-	TRBJ2-5	TGTGCCAGCAGTGTAGGGGTGGAGACCCAGTACTTC	CASSVGVETQYF
TRBV2	-	-	TRBJ1-3	TGTGCCAGCAGCGAACAGGGTGGAAACACCATATATTTT	CASSEQGGNTIYF
TRBV29-1	-	TRBD1	TRBJ2-7	TGCAGCGTTGGGGACAGACCAACCTACGAGCAGTACTTC	CSVGDRPTYEQYF
TRBV6-1	-	-	TRBJ2-7	TGTGCCAGCAGTGAAGTCAGAGGCCCCTACGAGCAGTACTTC	CASSEVRGPYEQYF
TRBV18	-	-	TRBJ2-7	TGTGCCAGCTCACCCCTGGCAGGAACATCCTACGAGCAGTACTTC	CASSPLAGTSYEQYF
TRBV10-1	-	-	TRBJ2-2	TGCGCCAGCAGTGAGGGAGGTGGAACCGGGGAGCTGTTTTTT	CASSEGGGTGELFF
TRBV6-5	-	-	TRBJ1-3	TGTGCCAGCAGTTCCCCGAAAACAGGAATTACCATATATTTT	CASSSPKTGITIYF
TRBV4-3	-	-	TRBJ1-5	TGCGCCAGCAGCCAAAGGTTACTAGATCAGCCCCAGCATTTT	CASSQRLLDQPQHF
TRBV30	-	TRBD2	TRBJ2-7	TGTGCCTGGAGCGCAAGGGAGGGGCAGTACTTC	CAWSAREGQYF
TRBV9	-	-	TRBJ1-3	TGTGCCAGCAGCGTAGGTGGACTCCCCTCTGGAAACACCATATATTTT	CASSVGGLPSGNTIYF
TRBV10-3	once	-	TRBJ1-3	TGTGCCATCAGTGAGTCTTCCGGGGGGTCCAGCTCTGGAAACACCATATATTTT	CAISESSGGSSSGNTIYF
TRBV11-2	-	TRBD2	TRBJ2-1	TGTGCCAGCAGCTCTAAGCGGGATGCACTCTCCTACAATGAGCAGTTCTTC	CASSSKRDALSYNEQFF
TRBV18	-	TRBD1	TRBJ2-7	TGTGCCAGCTCACCACGCGCCAACAGGGGCTACGAGCAGTACTTC	CASSPRANRGYEQYF
TRBV20-1	-	-	TRBJ1-5	TGCAGTGCTGATCTAACGCCCCAGCATTTT	CSADLTPQHF
TRBV29-1	-	-	TRBJ2-5	TGCAGCGCCCAGGACAGTCAAGAGACCCAGTACTTC	CSAQDSQETQYF
TRBV28	-	TRBD1	TRBJ2-7	TGTGCCAGCAGTTGGGGACAGTACGAGCAGTACTTC	CASSWGQYEQYF
TRBV7-2	-	TRBD2	TRBJ2-3	TGTGCCAGCGGGCGGGGGGCCCGTGGTATTAGCACAGATACGCAGTATTTT	CASGRGARGISTDTQYF
TRBV7-9	-	TRBD1	TRBJ2-5	TGTGCCAGCAGCCCCGACAGGGGTGACATAGAGACCCAGTACTTC	CASSPDRGDIETQYF